The 21 T cell receptor beta chains below all came from one sample that was sequenced in a study of blood T cells in healthy people across ages. A second PCR of about 7 to 11 cycles used a sample-barcoded 5' primer and a J-beta primer mix. Each CDR3 protein is one row after TCRdb ran MiXCR on the 5' RACE reads. The top ten clones hold approximately 2.1% of a sample with 1.5 million to 2 million distinct CDR3 sequences, around half of them seen once. Sequencing was performed on blood. The origin of the receptors is a woman aged 40-49 years in good health.

The V gene is TRBV6-6, the J gene TRBJ1-2; D perhaps matches TRBD1 (6 bases). Trimming removed 2 bases at V and 6 bases at J, with 10 bases between. CDR1 MNHNY and CDR2 SVGAGI come from the germline V gene (reference sequence). This CDR3 has 13 residues. The DNA for the CDR3 is TGTGCCAGCAGTTACGAGGGGGTGGATGGCTACACCTTC. Its protein product is CASSYEGVDGYTF.

The CDR3 bases are TGTGCCAGTAGCAACAGGGAAGTCCACAATGAGCAGTTCTTC. Its translation is CASSNREVHNEQFF. This rearrangement joins TRBV19 to TRBJ2-1; D is perhaps TRBD1 (6 bases). This CDR3 contains 14 residues. Trimming shortened V by 6 bases and J by 5 bases, and 14 bases separated the two germline ends. Germline CDR1 reads LNHDA; CDR2 reads SQIVND (reference sequence).

The chain joins TRBV12-3 or TRBV12-4 to TRBJ2-1; weak D call: TRBD1 (6 bases). The CDR3 has 13 residues. Trimming shortened V by 8 bases and J by 6 bases, and 14 bases separated the two germline ends. The CDR3 is CASEAEQGNEQFF. The CDR3 nucleotides are TGTGCCAGCGAAGCAGAACAGGGCAATGAGCAGTTCTTC.

This clonotype has just a few counts. The chain uses TRBV10-3 and TRBJ1-1; D unresolved. Deletions cut 0 bases from V and 7 bases from J, with 6 bases between. The CDR3 runs to 12 residues. The germline V gene encodes CDR1 ENHRY and CDR2 SYGVKD. CDR3 region: CAISESPGEAFF. The CDR3 DNA is TGTGCCATCAGTGAGTCGCCAGGTGAAGCTTTCTTT.

The chain couples TRBV11-2 to TRBJ2-5, with 8 bases aligning to TRBD1. V trimming: 5 bases; J trimming: 11 bases; junction bases outside the gene matches: 10. Germline V CDR1 and CDR2: SGHAT, FQNNGV. The CDR3 has 13 residues. In DNA, the CDR3 is TGTGCCAGCAGCCTCCCTACGACAGGGGAGCAGTACTTC. As protein: CASSLPTTGEQYF.

Notes on this clonotype: A much larger clone lies one base from this, so it may be a read error. This rearrangement joins TRBV4-3 to TRBJ1-1; perhaps TRBD1 as D (6 bases). This CDR3 region has 16 residues. CDR1 and CDR2 from the germline V gene are LGHNA and YSLEER. This CDR3 reads CASSQEGGLGATEVFF. Here the CDR3 DNA reads TGCGCCAGCAGCCAAGAGGGGGGCCTGGGGGCCACTGAAGTTTTCTTT.

This clonotype was recorded a few times. The chain has TRBV10-3 and TRBJ2-7, with 7 bases aligning to TRBD2. The CDR3 totals 13 residues. CDR1 and CDR2 (germline): ENHRY, SYGVKD. V shed 10 bases and J 6 bases; nucleotides not matched to a gene: 12. CDR3 bases: TGTGCCACCACAGCTTTAGCGGGCGGCGAGCAGTACTTC. Amino acids: CATTALAGGEQYF.

The table lists this clonotype with a few counts. The chain links TRBV7-2 to TRBJ2-7; the D gene is possibly TRBD2 (5 bases). Germline V gives CDR1 SGHTA, CDR2 FQGNSA. The germline V and J ends were trimmed by 5 bases and 2 bases, with 13 bases remaining between them. CDR3 length: 14 amino acids. CDR3 region: CASSPGKRPYEQYF. The CDR3 DNA follows: TGTGCCAGCAGCCCCGGGAAAAGACCCTACGAGCAGTACTTC.

Comments on this clonotype: The junction departs from the called germline gene at one end, perhaps through a read error. The chain couples TRBV6-5 to TRBJ2-7; no clear D gene. The CDR3 covers 16 residues. CDR1 and CDR2 from the germline V gene are MNHEY and SVGAGI. The CDR3 loop reads CASSHSNSPRLHEQYF. CDR3 in DNA: TGTGCCAGCAGTCACTCGAACAGTCCCCGCCTCCACGAGCAGTACTTC.

The rearrangement joins TRBV6-2 or TRBV6-3 to TRBJ1-5, with D possibly TRBD1 on 6 matching bases. With 4 bases removed from V and 2 bases from J, the gap between germline ends came to 18 bases. Germline loops: CDR1 MNHEY, CDR2 SVGEGT. CDR3 length equals 17 residues. The CDR3 DNA reads TGTGCCAGCAGTTCTACCATTATGAGGACAGGCAATCAGCCCCAGCATTTT. Translation gives CASSSTIMRTGNQPQHF.

This clonotype was counted a few times. The chain recombines TRBV7-9 with TRBJ1-2, with D possibly matching TRBD1 (5 bases). V dropped 3 bases and J dropped 3 bases, with 8 bases sitting between them. Germline-derived CDR1 and CDR2 are SEHNR and FQNEAQ (reference sequence). This CDR3 is built from 13 residues. DNA of the CDR3: TGTGCCAGCAGCTTCGACAGCCACTATGGCTACACCTTC. Amino acids: CASSFDSHYGYTF.

The rearrangement links TRBV4-1 to TRBJ2-5, with 7 bases matching TRBD1. The V gene's germline CDR1 is MGHRA and CDR2 YSYEKL. The CDR3 covers 14 residues. V gave up 5 bases and J gave up 1 base; unmatched junction bases: 4. The CDR3, as DNA: TGCGCCAGCAGCGACCGGGACAGCCAAGAGACCCAGTACTTC. Translation gives CASSDRDSQETQYF.

V is TRBV2 and J is TRBJ2-2; 9 nucleotides agree with TRBD1. Germline trimming cut 6 bases from V and 0 bases from J; bases unmatched to any gene: 2. The CDR3 sequence is 15 residues long. Looked up from germline, CDR1 is SNHLY and CDR2 is FYNNEI. For the CDR3, the DNA is TGTGCCAGCAGGCACAGGGGGCCGAACACCGGGGAGCTGTTTTTT. Protein product: CASRHRGPNTGELFF. Together with reference TRBV2 and TRBJ2-2, the CDR3 gives the full variable domain: EPEVTQTPSHQVTQMGQEVILRCVPISNHLYFYWYRQILGQKVEFLVSFYNNEISEKSEIFDDQFSVERPDGSNFTLKIRSTKLEDSAMYFCASRHRGPNTGELFFGEGSRLTVL.

This clonotype has at least ten counts. This sequence joins TRBV7-2 and TRBJ2-5; D is perhaps TRBD2 (5 bases). Germline assignment: CDR1 SGHTA and CDR2 FQGNSA. The CDR3 is made up of 16 amino acids. V lost 5 bases to trimming and J lost 0 bases, with 16 bases between them. This CDR3 reads CASSKTPPGYQETQYF. The CDR3 DNA sequence: TGTGCCAGCAGCAAGACACCGCCGGGGTACCAAGAGACCCAGTACTTC.

As regards this clonotype: Given a much more abundant clone one base away, this may be a read error. This rearrangement joins TRBV28 to TRBJ2-4, with D perhaps matching TRBD2 (5 bases). Trimming took off 5 bases at V and 13 bases at J, with 18 bases between the two ends. The CDR3 has 13 amino acids. Germline V lookup: CDR1 MDHEN, CDR2 SYDVKM. CDR3 bases: TGTGCCAGCAGTGCTACATGGATGAGGGAGCAGTACTTC. Translating gives CASSATWMREQYF.

There are a few counts of this clonotype. The chain employs TRBV12-3 or TRBV12-4 and TRBJ1-6; the D gene is possibly TRBD1 (6 bases). V was trimmed by 3 bases and J by 3 bases, leaving 21 bases between them. The CDR3 totals 19 residues. Here the CDR3 DNA reads TGTGCCAGCAGTTTCGGGTATGGGGGGCGTCATCTCTATAATTCACCCCTCCACTTT. Translation gives CASSFGYGGRHLYNSPLHF.

CDR3 DNA: TGTGCCACCCAAATAGACAGCGGGGCAGGAAATGAGCAGTTCTTC. It translates to CATQIDSGAGNEQFF. The V call is TRBV24-1, the J call TRBJ2-1; TRBD2 matches 7 bases. The CDR3 has 15 amino acids. CDR1 is KGHDR, CDR2 SFDVKD, per germline. J was trimmed by 7 bases and V by 9 bases; bases with no gene match: 14.

About this clonotype itself: Relative to the germline gene, one junction end is altered; a read error may explain this. The J gene is TRBJ2-5, the V gene TRBV5-1, with D perhaps being TRBD1 or TRBD2 (5 bases each). Germline V lookup: CDR1 SGHRS, CDR2 YFSETQ. The CDR3 is 16 amino acids. In nucleotides, the CDR3 is TGCGTCAGCAGCTTGGAGGCAACAGGTATCCAAGAGACCCAGTACTTC. Translation: CVSSLEATGIQETQYF.

Of note for this clonotype: This may be a read error: a much more frequent sequence differs by one nucleotide. V usage is TRBV3-1 and J usage is TRBJ2-7, with D unclear. The CDR3 length is 12 residues. CDR1 and CDR2 from the germline V gene are LGHDT and YNNKEL (reference sequence). V gave up 2 bases and J gave up 2 bases, with 4 bases separating them. The CDR3 spells CASSQRTYEQYF. The DNA for the CDR3 is TGTGCCAGCAGCCAAAGAACCTACGAGCAGTACTTC.

The V gene is TRBV6-5, the J gene TRBJ2-3; 7 bases map to TRBD2. The germline V gene has CDR1 MNHEY and CDR2 SVGAGI. V shed 0 bases, J shed 11 bases, and the junction held 14 bases outside the gene matches. CDR3 length equals 16 residues. CDR3 sequence: CASSYSAASETSRQYF. CDR3 in DNA: TGTGCCAGCAGTTACTCGGCAGCGTCGGAGACTAGCCGGCAGTATTTT.

V usage is TRBV25-1 and J usage is TRBJ1-2, with TRBD1 as a possible D gene (5 bases). Germline lookup yields CDR1 MGHDK and CDR2 SYGVNS. Between the trimmed V and J ends, which lost 3 bases and 7 bases, there was a span of 21 bases. The CDR3 contains 16 residues. CDR3 in DNA: TGTGCCAGCAGTGATACCCGACAGTGGGCTTATAGTGGCTACACCTTC. Amino acids: CASSDTRQWAYSGYTF.